Listed here are 32 T cell receptor beta chains from one sample, sequenced in a study of blood T cell repertoires in COVID-19. Clones were sequenced by immunoSEQ multiplex PCR, and TCRdb holds only the in-frame ones, with some missing. The sample has tens of thousands of clones; nearly 90% are singletons. Input material: peripheral blood. The source of these receptors is a woman aged 45-65 years with COVID-19, enrolled during active disease.

The chain is built from TRBV5-6 and TRBJ2-7, with TRBD1 matching 9 bases. CDR3 length equals 15 residues. After removal of 2 bases from V and 7 bases from J, the junction contained 10 bases not matched to a gene. Germline CDR1 reads SGHDT; CDR2 reads YYEEEE. The CDR3 here is CASSFPLTGGGEQYF. CDR3 bases: TGTGCCAGCAGCTTCCCCCTGACAGGGGGGGGTGAGCAGTACTTC.

This rearrangement joins TRBV7-3 to TRBJ2-1; TRBD2 aligns across 9 bases. The CDR3 is 14 amino acids. Germline CDR1 reads SGHTA; CDR2 reads FQGTGA. V gave up 5 bases and J gave up 6 bases; unmatched junction bases: 5. In nucleotides, the CDR3 is TGTGCCAGCAGCATTGCGGGAGGGGGCAATGAGCAGTTCTTC. Residues: CASSIAGGGNEQFF.

The rearrangement links TRBV18 to TRBJ2-1, with 9 bases lining up with TRBD1. This CDR3 spans 15 amino acids. The junction had 7 bases not matched to a gene; V was cut back by 1 base and J by 9 bases. Germline CDR1 is KGHSH and CDR2 is LQKENI. CDR3 DNA sequence: TGTGCCAGCTCACCACAGGGACAGGGAGGGGTTGAGCAGTTCTTC. Its protein product is CASSPQGQGGVEQFF.

The V gene is TRBV30, the J gene TRBJ1-1; no firm D call. Per germline, CDR1 GTSNPN and CDR2 SVGIG (reference sequence). Trimming stripped 0 bases from V and 11 bases from J, with 16 bases between. The CDR3 totals 13 residues. Here the CDR3 DNA reads TGTGCCTGGAGTGTACGCGACCGAGGCGTGGCTTTCTTT. It specifies CAWSVRDRGVAFF.

The chain employs TRBV30 and TRBJ1-3; D is possibly TRBD1 (5 bases). The CDR3 length is 15 residues. Trimming pared 4 bases from V and 7 bases from J, leaving 20 bases between. CDR1 is GTSNPN, CDR2 SVGIG, per germline (reference sequence). The CDR3 protein is CAWNVPQGYRNTIYF. The DNA of the CDR3 is TGTGCCTGGAACGTTCCCCAGGGATATCGCAACACCATATATTTT.

This clone was observed a few times. This chain connects TRBV11-2 to TRBJ2-4; D uncertain. The CDR3 runs to 16 residues. Between the trimmed V and J ends, which lost 5 bases and 8 bases, there was a span of 22 bases. Germline V gives CDR1 SGHAT, CDR2 FQNNGV. This chain's CDR3 is CASSPLRGPALDIQYF. CDR3 bases: TGTGCCAGCAGCCCCCTTAGAGGCCCGGCGTTGGACATTCAGTACTTC.

This chain connects TRBV6-2 or TRBV6-3 to TRBJ2-1; TRBD2 matches at 13 bases. This CDR3 comprises 19 residues. V trimming: 4 bases; J trimming: 4 bases; junction bases outside the gene matches: 13. Germline V gives CDR1 MNHEY, CDR2 SVGEGT. CDR3 sequence reads: CASSFLLAGGPRGYNEQFF. The CDR3 nucleotides are TGTGCCAGCAGTTTCCTACTAGCGGGAGGGCCAAGAGGGTACAATGAGCAGTTCTTC.

The genes are TRBV2 and TRBJ2-7; D might be TRBD2 (5 bases). The V gene's germline CDR1 is SNHLY and CDR2 FYNNEI. The CDR3 contains 14 residues. V shed 8 bases and J shed 0 bases, with 14 bases lying between them. The CDR3 loop is CASGGGSISYEQYF. As DNA, the CDR3 is TGTGCCAGCGGAGGAGGCAGTATCTCCTACGAGCAGTACTTC.

V usage is TRBV7-2 and J usage is TRBJ2-5; D is unresolved. Germline CDR1 SGHTA, CDR2 FQGNSA. V gave up 4 bases and J gave up 2 bases, with 2 bases separating them. The CDR3 consists of 11 residues. CDR3 amino acids: CASSSQETQYF. Written as DNA, the CDR3 is TGTGCCAGCAGCTCACAAGAGACCCAGTACTTC.

V and J are TRBV30 and TRBJ2-7, with D unclear. Trimming removed 5 bases from V and 2 bases from J, with 16 bases in between. This CDR3 spans 14 amino acids. Per the germline V gene, CDR1 is GTSNPN and CDR2 is SVGIG (reference sequence). The CDR3: CAWQTGGWAYEQYF. The CDR3 DNA is TGTGCCTGGCAGACGGGTGGATGGGCCTACGAGCAGTACTTC.

CDR3 residues: CASSVGSLRNEQFF. DNA of the CDR3: TGTGCCAGCAGCGTAGGTTCCCTGAGGAATGAGCAGTTCTTC. The chain uses TRBV9 and TRBJ2-1, with D hard to call. The CDR3 length is 14 residues. CDR1 and CDR2 (germline): SGDLS, YYNGEE. Between the trimmed V and J ends, which lost 0 bases and 7 bases, there was a span of 11 bases.

The sample holds a few counts of this clone. The chain is built from TRBV2 and TRBJ2-7; D gene unclear. V was pared by 6 bases and J by 7 bases, with 19 bases between. CDR1 and CDR2 (germline): SNHLY, FYNNEI. CDR3 length: 14 residues. The CDR3 sequence: CASRPPGWAREQYF. The CDR3 DNA reads TGTGCCAGCAGACCCCCCGGCTGGGCCAGAGAGCAGTACTTC. The complete variable domain, with remaining parts taken from reference TRBV2 and TRBJ2-7, reads EPEVTQTPSHQVTQMGQEVILRCVPISNHLYFYWYRQILGQKVEFLVSFYNNEISEKSEIFDDQFSVERPDGSNFTLKIRSTKLEDSAMYFCASRPPGWAREQYFGPGTRLTVT.

V and J are TRBV19 and TRBJ2-2, with TRBD2 identical over 11 bases. Unmatched junction bases numbered 7, after V lost 4 bases and J lost 6 bases. CDR1 and CDR2 (germline): LNHDA, SQIVND (reference sequence). CDR3 length equals 16 residues. The DNA for the CDR3 is TGTGCCAGTAGTACTTTCTCTAGCGGGAGGCCCGGGGAGCTGTTTTTT. Protein sequence: CASSTFSSGRPGELFF.

The gene calls are TRBV19 and TRBJ2-7; TRBD2 agrees at 7 bases. The CDR3 covers 13 residues. CDR1 and CDR2 from the germline V gene are LNHDA and SQIVND (reference sequence). V trimming: 4 bases; J trimming: 6 bases; junction bases outside the gene matches: 6. CDR3 loop: CASSTGGVSEQYF. In DNA form, the CDR3 reads TGTGCCAGTAGTACGGGGGGTGTGAGCGAGCAGTACTTC.

The CDR3 DNA sequence: TGTGCCACCTGGCTTTTGGCCTACGAGCAGTACTTC. Translation gives CATWLLAYEQYF. The chain carries TRBV24-1 and TRBJ2-7; D unclear. Trimming stripped 9 bases from V and 2 bases from J, with 10 bases between. The CDR3 totals 12 residues. Looked up from germline, CDR1 is KGHDR and CDR2 is SFDVKD.

The chain combines TRBV6-6 with TRBJ1-4, with a tentative D call TRBD1 (5 bases). V lost 5 bases and J 8 bases, leaving 15 bases between the germline ends. Germline-derived CDR1 and CDR2 are MNHNY and SVGAGI (reference sequence). The CDR3 consists of 14 residues. CDR3 sequence: CASSLRVGEEKLFF. CDR3 nucleotide sequence: TGTGCCAGCAGTCTCAGGGTTGGTGAGGAAAAACTGTTTTTT.

The chain has TRBV19 and TRBJ1-2; TRBD1 agrees at 12 bases. The germline V gene has CDR1 LNHDA and CDR2 SQIVND (reference sequence). This CDR3 has 14 residues. J was trimmed by 7 bases and V by 6 bases; bases with no gene match: 6. The CDR3 nucleotides read TGTGCCAGTAGGTCGGGACAGGGGGCCGGTGGCTACACCTTC. The encoded protein is CASRSGQGAGGYTF.

The chain combines TRBV28 with TRBJ1-2; no reliable D call. Germline loops: CDR1 MDHEN, CDR2 SYDVKM. This CDR3 region has 13 residues. V lost 0 bases, J lost 6 bases, and 8 bases lay in between. The CDR3 spells CASSLWLLDGYTF. The CDR3 DNA sequence: TGTGCCAGCAGTTTATGGCTTTTAGATGGCTACACCTTC.

The chain carries TRBV28 and TRBJ2-4; 7 bases match TRBD2. V was pared by 7 bases and J by 9 bases, with 9 bases of the junction left unmatched. The CDR3 runs 13 residues. Germline CDR1 and CDR2: MDHEN and SYDVKM. CDR3 amino acids: CASMGEGQSIQYF. The CDR3 DNA sequence: TGTGCCAGCATGGGGGAGGGCCAAAGCATTCAGTACTTC.

The chain recombines TRBV19 with TRBJ2-2, with TRBD2 as a possible D gene (6 bases). V was clipped by 3 bases and J by 1 base, with 9 bases between them. The CDR3 sequence is 15 residues long. Germline V gene sequence: CDR1 LNHDA, CDR2 SQIVND (reference sequence). The CDR3 DNA sequence: TGTGCCAGTAGTATCGGGCGGGGGAACACCGGGGAGCTGTTTTTT. This codes for CASSIGRGNTGELFF.

This rearrangement joins TRBV30 to TRBJ2-1; the D is unclear. Germline CDR1 GTSNPN, CDR2 SVGIG (reference sequence). The CDR3 is 13 amino acids. Trimming cost V 1 base and J 5 bases, with 9 bases left between them. The CDR3 bases are TGTGCCTGGAGTGGGATGGAGCACAATGAGCAGTTCTTC. This sequence encodes CAWSGMEHNEQFF.

V and J are TRBV7-2 and TRBJ2-1, with D perhaps TRBD1 (6 bases). The CDR3 totals 16 residues. The germline V gene encodes CDR1 SGHTA and CDR2 FQGNSA. V was trimmed by 5 bases and J by 4 bases, leaving 18 bases between them. The CDR3 DNA is TGTGCCAGCAGCAATTGGGACATAATAGCTTACAATGAGCAGTTCTTC. Translation: CASSNWDIIAYNEQFF.

This clone was seen a single time. The rearrangement joins TRBV7-8 to TRBJ2-1; 11 positions match TRBD2. This CDR3 region has 16 residues. After removal of 1 base from V and 7 bases from J, the junction contained 6 bases not matched to a gene. Germline V gene data show CDR1 as SGHVS and CDR2 as FQNEAQ. CDR3 sequence reads: CASSLVSSGRKNEQFF. Here the CDR3 DNA reads TGTGCCAGCAGCTTAGTCTCTAGCGGGAGGAAGAATGAGCAGTTCTTC.

The chain recombines TRBV3-1 (or the pseudogene TRBV3-2) with TRBJ1-3; D remains unclear. Germline lookup yields CDR1 LGHDT and CDR2 YNNKEL (reference sequence). Trimming pared 1 base from V and 4 bases from J, leaving 8 bases between. CDR3 size: 14 residues. CDR3: CASSQAAGGNTIYF. The CDR3, as DNA: TGTGCCAGCAGCCAAGCGGCGGGGGGAAACACCATATATTTT.

In DNA, the CDR3 is TGTGCCAGCAGCTTATGGGGGGTTAACTATGGCTACACCTTC. Protein sequence: CASSLWGVNYGYTF. The chain couples TRBV7-2 to TRBJ1-2, with D perhaps matching TRBD1 (5 bases). V lost 2 bases and J lost 1, with 8 bases in between. CDR3 length: 14 amino acids. Germline lookup yields CDR1 SGHTA and CDR2 FQGNSA.

This chain connects TRBV6-6 to TRBJ2-5; TRBD2 aligns across 7 bases. CDR3 length: 14 amino acids. V was pared by 2 bases and J by 5 bases, with 5 bases of the junction left unmatched. CDR1 is MNHNY, CDR2 SVGAGI, per germline (reference sequence). CDR3 amino acids: CASSYGGGTETQYF. CDR3 coding DNA: TGTGCCAGCAGTTACGGGGGGGGAACGGAGACCCAGTACTTC.

This clone turned up a few times. This sequence joins TRBV5-1 and TRBJ2-2; maybe TRBD2 (5 bases). Germline V gives CDR1 SGHRS, CDR2 YFSETQ. The CDR3 is made up of 13 amino acids. Trimming shortened V by 6 bases and J by 1 base, and 7 bases separated the two germline ends. The DNA for the CDR3 is TGCGCCAGCACCCGGGGGAACACCGGGGAGCTGTTTTTT. It is translated as CASTRGNTGELFF.

V gene TRBV4-3 combines with J gene TRBJ1-3, with D maybe TRBD1 (6 bases). V was trimmed by 2 bases and J by 0 bases, leaving 8 bases between them. Per germline, CDR1 LGHNA and CDR2 YSLEER. This CDR3 has 15 residues. The CDR3 DNA follows: TGCGCCAGCAGCCAACTACAGGGCTCTGGAAACACCATATATTTT. The encoded protein is CASSQLQGSGNTIYF.

This chain connects TRBV5-6 to TRBJ1-1; 10 nucleotides align to TRBD1. Unmatched junction bases numbered 9, after V lost 3 bases and J lost 1 base. Germline V gene sequence: CDR1 SGHDT, CDR2 YYEEEE. The CDR3 contains 17 residues. The CDR3 nucleotides read TGTGCCAGCAGCTCGGGACAGGGGAAGAGGGGGAACACTGAAGCTTTCTTT. Its translation: CASSSGQGKRGNTEAFF.

About this clone: Additional DNA sequences in this sample encode the identical CDR3. The V call is TRBV5-1, the J call TRBJ1-5, with D perhaps matching TRBD1 (5 bases). With 4 bases removed from V and 0 bases from J, the gap between germline ends came to 11 bases. This CDR3 is built from 15 residues. Per germline, CDR1 SGHRS and CDR2 YFSETQ. CDR3 in amino acids: CASSPTGNSNQPQHF. In DNA, the CDR3 is TGCGCCAGCAGCCCCACAGGAAATAGCAATCAGCCCCAGCATTTT.

The chain combines TRBV12-3 or TRBV12-4 with TRBJ2-1; 7 bases line up with TRBD2. The CDR3 contains 13 residues. The V and J ends lost 8 bases and 2 bases, in that order; junction bases with no gene match: 3. CDR3 in DNA: TGTGCCAGCTCGAGCGGGACCTACAATGAGCAGTTCTTC. Residues: CASSSGTYNEQFF.

The V call is TRBV13, the J call TRBJ1-2; 9 bases match TRBD1. Germline CDR1 and CDR2: PRHDT and FYEKMQ (reference sequence). The CDR3 covers 17 residues. The V segment lost 4 bases and the J segment 7 bases; nucleotides outside the gene matches: 16. In nucleotides, the CDR3 is TGTGCCAGCAGCTCGTGGCTGGGGGACAGGGACCTCCCTGGCTACACCTTC. Translation: CASSSWLGDRDLPGYTF.